Listed here are 5 T cell receptor beta chains from one sample, sequenced in a study of T cell repertoires in cytomegalovirus infection. TCRdb processed the reads anew with MiXCR; each CDR3 protein has one entry. The sample includes 85,000 to 130,000 distinct CDR3 sequences, less than 25% of them seen just once. Material: CD8+ T cells from PBMCs. The receptors originated from a human donor in good health (CMV status not recorded). Some clones in this sample may be carry-over from other donors' samples.

This clonotype was counted ten times or more. V gene TRBV20-1 combines with J gene TRBJ2-7; 14 bases are a match to TRBD2. Germline CDR1 DFQATT, CDR2 SNEGSKA (reference sequence). V was clipped by 5 bases and J by 4 bases; unmatched bases: 4. This CDR3 is 14 amino acids long. CDR3 DNA sequence: TGCAGTGCTCGCGGACTAGCGGGAGGTTACGAGCAGTACTTC. It yields the protein CSARGLAGGYEQYF.

This clonotype showed up just a few times. The gene calls are TRBV20-1 and TRBJ2-7; D uncertain. Per the germline V gene, CDR1 is DFQATT and CDR2 is SNEGSKA (reference sequence). With 6 bases removed from V and 0 bases from J, the gap between germline ends came to 6 bases. The CDR3 runs 11 residues. DNA for the CDR3: TGCAGTGCCCCATTCTCCTACGAGCAGTACTTC. This sequence encodes CSAPFSYEQYF.

This clonotype appeared many times. The chain recombines TRBV30 with TRBJ1-2, with TRBD1 matching over 9 bases. The CDR3 spans 15 residues. V was pared by 0 bases and J by 4 bases, with 6 bases of the junction left unmatched. Germline V lookup: CDR1 GTSNPN, CDR2 SVGIG (reference sequence). CDR3 sequence reads: CAWSVPGQGRYGYTF. CDR3 DNA sequence: TGTGCCTGGAGTGTTCCGGGACAGGGCCGCTATGGCTACACCTTC.

The J gene is TRBJ2-5, the V gene TRBV6-2 or TRBV6-3; weak D call: TRBD2 (5 bases). Germline V gene data show CDR1 as MNHEY and CDR2 as SVGEGT. This CDR3 spans 15 amino acids. With 4 bases removed from V and 5 bases from J, the gap between germline ends came to 17 bases. CDR3 nucleotide sequence: TGTGCCAGCAGTTCCCTTTTGGATAGCGCGGAGACCCAGTACTTC. Translated, it gives CASSSLLDSAETQYF.

This chain uses TRBV6-2 or TRBV6-3 with TRBJ1-2; D gene uncertain. The germline gives CDR1 MNHEY, CDR2 SVGEGT. V was clipped by 2 bases and J by 6 bases, with 10 bases between them. This CDR3 is 13 amino acids long. The DNA for the CDR3 is TGTGCCAGCAGTTACAACTCCGTGGATGGCTACACCTTC. Translating gives CASSYNSVDGYTF.